This TCR beta chain emerged from a study of a mutant IDH1 vaccine in newly diagnosed glioma. Time point indicated: baseline, week 1 (first vaccination visit). Documented treatment: pre-vaccination baseline after standard-of-care therapy. With V trimmed by 4 bases and J by 4 bases, 9 bases remained unmatched. From germline, CDR1 is SGHDN and CDR2 FVKESK. CDR3 length equals 15 residues. Clones were read by immunoSEQ multiplex PCR, and TCRdb kept only the in-frame ones, dropping some. The sample shows tens of thousands of clones, roughly 90% of them seen only once. The TCR sequence derives from a man in his forties with glioma. Sample: PBMCs, taken from a glioma patient treated with radiotherapy, temozolomide or both. V is TRBV14 and J is TRBJ2-5, with 7 bases aligning to TRBD2. The CDR3 DNA reads as TGTGCCAGCAGCCCCCGGGCGGGAGTCAGAGAGACCCAGTACTTC. As protein: CASSPRAGVRETQYF.